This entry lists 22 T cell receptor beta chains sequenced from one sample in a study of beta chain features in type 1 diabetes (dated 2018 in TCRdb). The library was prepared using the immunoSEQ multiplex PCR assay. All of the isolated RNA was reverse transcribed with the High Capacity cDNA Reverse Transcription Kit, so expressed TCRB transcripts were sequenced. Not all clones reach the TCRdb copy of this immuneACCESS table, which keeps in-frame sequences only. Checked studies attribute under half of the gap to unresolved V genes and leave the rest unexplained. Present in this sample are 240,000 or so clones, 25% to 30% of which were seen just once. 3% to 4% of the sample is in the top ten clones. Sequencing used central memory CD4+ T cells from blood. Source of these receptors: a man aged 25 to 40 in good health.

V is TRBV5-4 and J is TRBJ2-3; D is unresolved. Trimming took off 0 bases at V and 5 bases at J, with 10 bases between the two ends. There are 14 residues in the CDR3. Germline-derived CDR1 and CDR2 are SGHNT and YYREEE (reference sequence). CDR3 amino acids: CASSLAYRVDTQYF. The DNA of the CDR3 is TGTGCCAGCAGCTTGGCCTATCGCGTAGATACGCAGTATTTT.

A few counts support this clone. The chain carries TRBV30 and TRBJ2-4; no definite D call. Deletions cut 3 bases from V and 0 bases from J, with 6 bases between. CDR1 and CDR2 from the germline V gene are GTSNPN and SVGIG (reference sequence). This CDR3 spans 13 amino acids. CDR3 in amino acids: CAWRIVAKNIQYF. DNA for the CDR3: TGTGCCTGGAGAATAGTAGCCAAAAACATTCAGTACTTC. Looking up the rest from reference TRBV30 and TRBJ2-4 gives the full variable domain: SQTIHQWPATLVQPVGSPLSLECTVEGTSNPNLYWYRQAAGRGLQLLFYSVGIGQISSEVPQNLSASRPQDRQFILSSKKLLLSDSGFYLCAWRIVAKNIQYFGAGTRLSVL.

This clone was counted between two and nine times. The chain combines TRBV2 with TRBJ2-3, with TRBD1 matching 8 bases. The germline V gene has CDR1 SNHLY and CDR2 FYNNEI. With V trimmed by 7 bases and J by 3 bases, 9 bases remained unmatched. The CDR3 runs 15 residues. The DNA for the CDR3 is TGTGCCAGCACCCTGAGGACAGGGACGACAGATACGCAGTATTTT. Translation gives CASTLRTGTTDTQYF.

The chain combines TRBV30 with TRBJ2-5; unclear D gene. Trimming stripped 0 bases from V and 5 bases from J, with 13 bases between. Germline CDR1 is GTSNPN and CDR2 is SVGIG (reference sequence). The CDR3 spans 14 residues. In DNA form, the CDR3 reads TGTGCCTGGAGTGTCGTGGGCCATCGCGAGACCCAGTACTTC. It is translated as CAWSVVGHRETQYF.

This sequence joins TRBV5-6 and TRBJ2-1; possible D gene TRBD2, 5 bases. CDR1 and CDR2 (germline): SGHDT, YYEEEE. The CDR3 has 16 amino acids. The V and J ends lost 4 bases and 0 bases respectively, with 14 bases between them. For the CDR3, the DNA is TGTGCCAGCAGCATGGGAAGCGGTTACTCCTACAATGAGCAGTTCTTC. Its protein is CASSMGSGYSYNEQFF.

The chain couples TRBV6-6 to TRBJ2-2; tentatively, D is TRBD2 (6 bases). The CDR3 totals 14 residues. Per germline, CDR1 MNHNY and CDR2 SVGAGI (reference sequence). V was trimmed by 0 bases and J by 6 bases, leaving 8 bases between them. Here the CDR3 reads CASSYSAGAGELFF. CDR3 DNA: TGTGCCAGCAGTTACTCAGCGGGTGCCGGGGAGCTGTTTTTT.

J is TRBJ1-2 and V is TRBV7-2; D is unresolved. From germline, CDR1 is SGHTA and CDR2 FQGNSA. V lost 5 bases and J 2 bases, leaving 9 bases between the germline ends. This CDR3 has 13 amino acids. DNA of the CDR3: TGTGCCAGCAGCACAGTACCGAACTATGGCTACACCTTC. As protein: CASSTVPNYGYTF.

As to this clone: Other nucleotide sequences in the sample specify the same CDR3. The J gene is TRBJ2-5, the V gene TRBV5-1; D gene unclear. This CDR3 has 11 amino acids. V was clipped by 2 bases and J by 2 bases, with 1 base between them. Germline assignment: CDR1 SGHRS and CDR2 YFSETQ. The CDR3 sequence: CASSFQETQYF. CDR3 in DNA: TGCGCCAGCAGCTTTCAAGAGACCCAGTACTTC.

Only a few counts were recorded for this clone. CDR3 loop: CASSSGQGWGETQYF. The CDR3 DNA reads TGTGCCAGCAGCTCGGGACAGGGTTGGGGCGAGACCCAGTACTTC. The rearrangement links TRBV9 to TRBJ2-5; 9 bases align to TRBD1. V was clipped by 4 bases and J by 5 bases; unmatched bases: 9. Germline V gene lookup returns CDR1 SGDLS and CDR2 YYNGEE. This CDR3 has 15 amino acids.

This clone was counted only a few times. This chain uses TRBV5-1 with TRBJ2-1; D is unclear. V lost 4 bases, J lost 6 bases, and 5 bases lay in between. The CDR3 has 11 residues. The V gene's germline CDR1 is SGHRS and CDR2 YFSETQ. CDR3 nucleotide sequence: TGCGCCAGCAGCCAAGCCAATGAGCAGTTCTTC. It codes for CASSQANEQFF.

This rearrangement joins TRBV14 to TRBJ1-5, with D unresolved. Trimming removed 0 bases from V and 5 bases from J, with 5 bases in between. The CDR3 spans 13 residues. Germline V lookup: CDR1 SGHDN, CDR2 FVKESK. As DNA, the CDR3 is TGTGCCAGCAGCCAAGATCTGGATCAGCCCCAGCATTTT. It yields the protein CASSQDLDQPQHF.

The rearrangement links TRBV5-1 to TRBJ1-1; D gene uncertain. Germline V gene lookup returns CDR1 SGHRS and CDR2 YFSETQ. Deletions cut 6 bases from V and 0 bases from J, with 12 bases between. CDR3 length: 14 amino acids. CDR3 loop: CASNPGGMNTEAFF. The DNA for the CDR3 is TGCGCCAGCAACCCAGGTGGTATGAACACTGAAGCTTTCTTT.

The CDR3 DNA reads TGTGCCAGCAGCCCCGCGCGGGGAAACACCGGGGAGCTGTTTTTT. Translation: CASSPARGNTGELFF. The chain links TRBV7-9 to TRBJ2-2; TRBD2 is a possible D gene (6 bases). Germline V gene sequence: CDR1 SEHNR, CDR2 FQNEAQ (reference sequence). The CDR3 length is 15 residues. Trimming cost V 5 bases and J 2 bases, with 12 bases left between them.

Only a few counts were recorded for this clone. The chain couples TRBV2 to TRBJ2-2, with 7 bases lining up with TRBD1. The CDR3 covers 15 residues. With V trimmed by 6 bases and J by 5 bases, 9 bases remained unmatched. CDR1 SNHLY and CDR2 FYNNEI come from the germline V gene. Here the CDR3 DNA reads TGTGCCAGCAGATCGACAGGGTTCGGGACCGGGGAGCTGTTTTTT. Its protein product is CASRSTGFGTGELFF.

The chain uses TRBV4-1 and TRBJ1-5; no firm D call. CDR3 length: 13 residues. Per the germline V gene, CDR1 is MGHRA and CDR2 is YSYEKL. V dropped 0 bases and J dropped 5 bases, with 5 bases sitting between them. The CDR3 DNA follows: TGCGCCAGCAGCCAAGATCCGTATCAGCCCCAGCATTTT. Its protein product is CASSQDPYQPQHF.

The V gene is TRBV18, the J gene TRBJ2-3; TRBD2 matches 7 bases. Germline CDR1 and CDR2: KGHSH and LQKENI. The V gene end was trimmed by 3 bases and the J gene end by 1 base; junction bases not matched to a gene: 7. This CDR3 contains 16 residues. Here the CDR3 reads CASSPLLTSGTDTQYF. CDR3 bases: TGTGCCAGCTCACCTTTGTTAACTAGCGGCACAGATACGCAGTATTTT.

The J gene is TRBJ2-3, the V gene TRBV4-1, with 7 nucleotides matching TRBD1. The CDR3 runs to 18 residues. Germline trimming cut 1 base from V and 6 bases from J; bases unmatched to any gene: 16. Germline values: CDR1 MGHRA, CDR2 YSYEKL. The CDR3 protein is CASSQGQGGGVFRDTQYF. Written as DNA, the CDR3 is TGCGCCAGCAGCCAAGGACAGGGCGGAGGTGTCTTCAGGGATACGCAGTATTTT.

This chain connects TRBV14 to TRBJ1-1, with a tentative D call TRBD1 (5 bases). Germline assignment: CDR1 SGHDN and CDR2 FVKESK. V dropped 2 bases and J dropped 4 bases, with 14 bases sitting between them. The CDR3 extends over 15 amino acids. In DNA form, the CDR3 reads TGTGCCAGCAGCCAACAGGGAGTGACGGGCACTGAAGCTTTCTTT. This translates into CASSQQGVTGTEAFF.

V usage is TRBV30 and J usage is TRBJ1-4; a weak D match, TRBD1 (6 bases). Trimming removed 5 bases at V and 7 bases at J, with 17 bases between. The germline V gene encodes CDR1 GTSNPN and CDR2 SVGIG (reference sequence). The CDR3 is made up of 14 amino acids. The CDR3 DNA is TGTGCCTGGTCTTGGGGGGGCGCGGGTGAAAAACTGTTTTTT. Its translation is CAWSWGGAGEKLFF.

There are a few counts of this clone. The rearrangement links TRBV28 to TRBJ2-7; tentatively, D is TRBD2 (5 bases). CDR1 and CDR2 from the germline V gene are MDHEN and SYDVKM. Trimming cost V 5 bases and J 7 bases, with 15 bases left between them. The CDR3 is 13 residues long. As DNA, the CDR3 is TGTGCCAGCAGTGTTGGACTCCAGAGAGAGCAGTACTTC. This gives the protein CASSVGLQREQYF.

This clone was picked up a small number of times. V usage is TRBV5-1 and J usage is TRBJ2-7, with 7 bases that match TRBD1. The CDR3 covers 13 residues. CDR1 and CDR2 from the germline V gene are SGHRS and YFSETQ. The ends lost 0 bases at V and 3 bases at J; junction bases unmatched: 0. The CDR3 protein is CASSLDRGYEQYF. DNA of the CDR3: TGCGCCAGCAGCTTGGACAGGGGCTACGAGCAGTACTTC.

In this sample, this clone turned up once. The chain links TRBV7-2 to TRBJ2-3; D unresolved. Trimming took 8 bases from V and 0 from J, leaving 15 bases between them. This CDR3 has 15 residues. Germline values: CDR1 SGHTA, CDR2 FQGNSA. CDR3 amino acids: CASASQIGSTDTQYF. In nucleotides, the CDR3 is TGTGCCAGCGCCTCCCAGATCGGTAGCACAGATACGCAGTATTTT.